The 9 T cell receptor beta chains below all came from one sample that was sequenced in a study of blood T cell repertoires in COVID-19. The assay was immunoSEQ multiplex PCR, and TCRdb's table has in-frame clones only and misses some. In the table there are some 220,000 clones, roughly 85% of which are singletons. Sequencing used peripheral blood. The receptors stem from a man in his fifties with COVID-19, enrolled during active disease.

V and J are TRBV10-3 and TRBJ2-1; 10 bases line up with TRBD1. The germline CDR1 and CDR2 sequences are ENHRY and SYGVKD. Trimming at V came to 4 bases and at J to 6 bases, leaving 6 bases not matched to a gene. The CDR3 sequence is 15 residues long. The CDR3, as DNA: TGTGCCATCAGTGCTGACAGGGGGCCCTCCAATGAGCAGTTCTTC. It codes for CAISADRGPSNEQFF.

The chain employs TRBV29-1 and TRBJ1-1; D might be TRBD1 (5 bases). This CDR3 has 15 amino acids. V was pared by 1 base and J by 0 bases, with 12 bases between. Germline V gene data show CDR1 as SQVTM and CDR2 as ANQGSEA. CDR3 sequence: CSVEGVTALNTEAFF. CDR3 nucleotide sequence: TGCAGCGTTGAAGGTGTGACAGCCCTGAACACTGAAGCTTTCTTT.

The chain joins TRBV4-1 to TRBJ1-2; 7 nucleotides agree with TRBD1. V dropped 4 bases and J dropped 2; count of bases not matched to a gene: 4. Germline V gene data show CDR1 as MGHRA and CDR2 as YSYEKL. CDR3 length: 14 amino acids. CDR3 amino acids: CASSPVTGNYGYTF. The CDR3 nucleotides are TGCGCCAGCAGCCCAGTGACAGGGAACTATGGCTACACCTTC.

V and J are TRBV23-1 and TRBJ2-7; maybe TRBD2 (5 bases). TRBV23-1 is flagged as an ORF with uncertain function. V was cut by 7 bases and J by 2 bases, with 9 bases left in between. CDR3 size: 12 residues. The CDR3 nucleotides are TGCGCCAGCACGGGGTGGACCTACGAGCAGTACTTC. Protein: CASTGWTYEQYF.

This chain joins TRBV6-6 and TRBJ1-5; 7 bases agree with TRBD1. V gave up 6 bases and J gave up 5 bases; unmatched junction bases: 7. The CDR3 is made up of 14 amino acids. CDR1 and CDR2 from the germline V gene are MNHNY and SVGAGI (reference sequence). CDR3: CASRRRDSYQPQHF. The CDR3 DNA reads TGTGCCAGCAGGAGGAGGGACAGTTATCAGCCCCAGCATTTT.

CDR3 coding DNA: TGTGCCAGCAGCTTAGCCGGGACAGACTATGGCTACACCTTC. Translating it yields CASSLAGTDYGYTF. The chain employs TRBV7-2 and TRBJ1-2, with 7 positions matching TRBD1. This CDR3 has 14 residues. The trim removed 0 bases at V and 3 bases at J, leaving 1 base unmatched. Germline V CDR1 and CDR2: SGHTA, FQGNSA.

The chain has TRBV6-5 and TRBJ2-7, with D perhaps TRBD1 (5 bases). Germline-derived CDR1 and CDR2 are MNHEY and SVGAGI. The CDR3 has 14 amino acids. The V end was cut by 6 bases, the J end by 3 bases, with 15 bases between. In DNA form, the CDR3 reads TGTGCCAGCAGCGATAACCAGGGAATCTACGAGCAGTACTTC. Protein sequence: CASSDNQGIYEQYF.

V gene TRBV6-5 combines with J gene TRBJ1-2; 7 nucleotides agree with TRBD1. Losses at the gene ends were 7 bases for V and 4 bases for J; bases not matched to a gene: 6. This CDR3 spans 13 amino acids. Germline loops: CDR1 MNHEY, CDR2 SVGAGI. The CDR3 sequence: CASTNRGGYGYTF. CDR3 coding DNA: TGTGCCAGCACGAACAGGGGCGGCTATGGCTACACCTTC.

Remarks on this clone: A much larger clone sits a single nucleotide away, making a read error possible. The CDR3 bases are TGTGCCAGCAGCCCGGGACAGGGGGCCTACGAGCAGTACTTC. This sequence encodes CASSPGQGAYEQYF. The rearrangement joins TRBV9 to TRBJ2-7, with TRBD1 matching 11 bases. V trimming: 4 bases; J trimming: 2 bases; junction bases outside the gene matches: 2. This CDR3 has 14 residues. The germline V gene encodes CDR1 SGDLS and CDR2 YYNGEE. Drawing the rest from reference TRBV9 and TRBJ2-7, the complete variable domain is DSGVTQTPKHLITATGQRVTLRCSPRSGDLSVYWYQQSLDQGLQFLIQYYNGEERAKGNILERFSAQQFPDLHSELNLSSLELGDSALYFCASSPGQGAYEQYFGPGTRLTVT.